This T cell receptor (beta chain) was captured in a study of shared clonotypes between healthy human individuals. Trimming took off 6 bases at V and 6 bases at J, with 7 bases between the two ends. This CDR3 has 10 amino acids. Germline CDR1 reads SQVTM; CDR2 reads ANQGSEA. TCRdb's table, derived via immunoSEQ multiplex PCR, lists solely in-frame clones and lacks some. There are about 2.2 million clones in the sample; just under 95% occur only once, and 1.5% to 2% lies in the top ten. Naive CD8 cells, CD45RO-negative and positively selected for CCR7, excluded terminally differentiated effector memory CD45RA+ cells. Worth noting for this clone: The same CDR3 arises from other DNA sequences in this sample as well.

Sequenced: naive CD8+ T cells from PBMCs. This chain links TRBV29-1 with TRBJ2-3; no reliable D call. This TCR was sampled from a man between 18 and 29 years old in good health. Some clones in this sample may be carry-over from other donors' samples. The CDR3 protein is CSVVGDTQYF. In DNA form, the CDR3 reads TGCAGCGTGGTGGGTGATACGCAGTATTTT.